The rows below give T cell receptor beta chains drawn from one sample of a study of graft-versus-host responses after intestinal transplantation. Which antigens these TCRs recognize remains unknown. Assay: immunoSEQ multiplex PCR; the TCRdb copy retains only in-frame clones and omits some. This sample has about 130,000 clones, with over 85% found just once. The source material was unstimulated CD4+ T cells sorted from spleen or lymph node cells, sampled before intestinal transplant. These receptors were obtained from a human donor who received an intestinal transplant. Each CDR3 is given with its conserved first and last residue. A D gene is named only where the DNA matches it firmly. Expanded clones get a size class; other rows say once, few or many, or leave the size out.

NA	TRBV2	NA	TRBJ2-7	TGTGCCAGTAGACTGGCAGGGCTCGAGCAGTACTTC	CASRLAGLEQYF
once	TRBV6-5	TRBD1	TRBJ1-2	TGTGCCAGCAGGAGTGACAGGGGAGGTCTCTATGGCTACACCTTC	CASRSDRGGLYGYTF
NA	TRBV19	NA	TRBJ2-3	TGTGCCAGTAGTGACGCCGGGGGACAAGCAGATACGCAGTATTTT	CASSDAGGQADTQYF
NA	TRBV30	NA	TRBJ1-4	TGTGCCTGGAGTGTAGCAGGGAGCGGAGAAAAACTGTTTTTT	CAWSVAGSGEKLFF
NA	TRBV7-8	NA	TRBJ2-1	TGTGCCAGCACCCAGACCCTCCTCGGGGCAAATGAGCAGTTCTTC	CASTQTLLGANEQFF
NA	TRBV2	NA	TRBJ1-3	TGTGCCAGCAGTCGTCAGCGGACCCTAGGAAACACCATATATTTT	CASSRQRTLGNTIYF
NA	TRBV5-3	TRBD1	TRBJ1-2	TGTGCCAGAAGCTTCGGACAGGGTCGGAATAACTATGGCTACACCTTC	CARSFGQGRNNYGYTF
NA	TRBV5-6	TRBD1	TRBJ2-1	TGTGCCAGCAGCTTTGAGGGGGCAACCTACAATGAGCAGTTCTTC	CASSFEGATYNEQFF
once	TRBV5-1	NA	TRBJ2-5	TGCGCCAGCAGCTTGACAGGGCGGGAAGAGACCCAGTACTTC	CASSLTGREETQYF
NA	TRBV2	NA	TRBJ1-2	TGTGCCAGCAGGGCCAGGGTACCCCATGGCTACACCTTC	CASRARVPHGYTF
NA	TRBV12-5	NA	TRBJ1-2	TGTGCTAGTGGTTTGCCGGGGAGTTCTAACTATGGCTACACCTTC	CASGLPGSSNYGYTF
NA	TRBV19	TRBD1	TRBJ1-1	TGTGCCAGTAGCCAATACTCTACAGGGGAAACTGAAGCTTTCTTT	CASSQYSTGETEAFF
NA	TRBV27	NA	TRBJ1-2	TGTGCCAGCAGTTTAAGAGGGGATGGCTACACCTTC	CASSLRGDGYTF
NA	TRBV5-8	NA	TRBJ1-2	TGTGCCAGCAGTTATACAGGGCCCCTCGGCTACACCTTC	CASSYTGPLGYTF
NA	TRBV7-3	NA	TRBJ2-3	TGTGCCAGCAACTTCAGGGCAGATGGCACAGATACGCAGTATTTT	CASNFRADGTDTQYF
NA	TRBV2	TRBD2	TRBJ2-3	TGTGCCAGCAGTGTTGGTCTAGCGGGGGGGAGGGGAGATACGCAGTATTTT	CASSVGLAGGRGDTQYF
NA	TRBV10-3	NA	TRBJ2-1	TGTGCCACCACGGCAACCTCTTCTTACAATGAGCAGTTCTTC	CATTATSSYNEQFF
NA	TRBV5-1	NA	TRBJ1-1	TGCGCCAGCAGCTTGGGAGGGGGATTGGGCACTGAAGCTTTCTTT	CASSLGGGLGTEAFF
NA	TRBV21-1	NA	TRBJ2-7	TGTGCCAGCAGCGTCCGGGACAGGGCCTACGAGCAGTACTTC	CASSVRDRAYEQYF
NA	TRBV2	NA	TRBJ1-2	TGTGCCACCTTGCCGGGAGCCGGCTACACCTTC	CATLPGAGYTF
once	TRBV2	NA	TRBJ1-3	TGTGCCAGCAGTGACAGGTTCCCCTCTGGAAACACCATATATTTT	CASSDRFPSGNTIYF
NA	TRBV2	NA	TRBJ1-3	TGTGCCAGCAGTGAACAAGGTCCCTCTGGAAACACCATATATTTT	CASSEQGPSGNTIYF
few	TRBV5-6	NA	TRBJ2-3	TGTGCCAGCAGCTTCCCACACACAGATACGCAGTATTTT	CASSFPHTDTQYF
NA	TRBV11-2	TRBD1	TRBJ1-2	TGTGCCAGCAGCTTAGGGACAGGGGGGATGAACTATGGCTACACCTTC	CASSLGTGGMNYGYTF
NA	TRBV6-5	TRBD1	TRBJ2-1	TGTGCCAGCAGGACAGGGTTAGGGTACAATGAGCAGTTCTTC	CASRTGLGYNEQFF
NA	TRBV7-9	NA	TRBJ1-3	TGTGCCAGCAGCCCGAACTCTGGAAACACCATATATTTT	CASSPNSGNTIYF
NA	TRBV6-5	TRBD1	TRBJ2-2	TGTGCCAGCACTTATCCCGGGACAGGGGTCACCGGGGAGCTGTTTTTT	CASTYPGTGVTGELFF
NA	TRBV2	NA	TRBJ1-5	TGTGCCAGCAGGACTGGGGGGGTGAGCAATCAGCCCCAGCATTTT	CASRTGGVSNQPQHF
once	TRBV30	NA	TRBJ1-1	TGTGCCTGGACAGTCAACCTGAGGACTGAAGCTTTCTTT	CAWTVNLRTEAFF
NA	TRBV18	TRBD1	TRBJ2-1	TGTGCCAGCTCACCCAGACAGGGTGGGGGCAATGAGCAGTTCTTC	CASSPRQGGGNEQFF
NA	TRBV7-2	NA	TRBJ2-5	TGTGCCAGCAGCTTACTAGCAGAGACCCAGTACTTC	CASSLLAETQYF
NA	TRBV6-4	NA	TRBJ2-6	TGTGCCAGCTCGAACAGGGCCGGGTCTGGGGCCAACGTCCTGACTTTC	CASSNRAGSGANVLTF
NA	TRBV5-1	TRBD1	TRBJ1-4	TGCGCCAGCAGCGTGGGGGACAGCGGGAATGAAAAACTGTTTTTT	CASSVGDSGNEKLFF
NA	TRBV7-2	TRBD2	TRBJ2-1	TGTGCCAGCAGCCAACTAGCGGGGGGACCGATACGTGAGCAGTTCTTC	CASSQLAGGPIREQFF
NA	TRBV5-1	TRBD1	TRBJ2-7	TGCGCCAGCAGCCCGAAAGGGACAGGGACCCTCCTAAGGGCCTACGAGCAGTACTTC	CASSPKGTGTLLRAYEQYF
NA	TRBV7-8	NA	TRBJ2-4	TGTGCCAGCAGCTTACGGGGGGCCGGGGCCAAAAACATTCAGTACTTC	CASSLRGAGAKNIQYF
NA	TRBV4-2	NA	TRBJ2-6	TGTGCCAGCAGCCAAGGGGTTATGCCTGGGGCCAACGTCCTGACTTTC	CASSQGVMPGANVLTF
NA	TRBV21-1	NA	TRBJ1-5	TGTGCCAGCGCCCCGGCCCCGTGTCAGCCCCAGCATTTT	CASAPAPCQPQHF
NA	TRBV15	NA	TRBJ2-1	TGTGCCACCAGCAGAGATCTAGGGGGCTACAATGAGCAGTTCTTC	CATSRDLGGYNEQFF
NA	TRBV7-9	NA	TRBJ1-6	TGTGCCAGCAGCCTAACTAATTCACCCCTCCACTTT	CASSLTNSPLHF
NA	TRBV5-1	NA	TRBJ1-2	TGCGCCAGCAGCCGGGACACAACCAACTATGGCTACACCTTC	CASSRDTTNYGYTF
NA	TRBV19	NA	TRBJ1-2	TGTGCCAGTAGTATAGGAGGGGCAGGGCGGTATGGCTACACCTTC	CASSIGGAGRYGYTF
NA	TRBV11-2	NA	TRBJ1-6	TGTGCCAGCAGCTTAGAGAGTGGCCCTAGGAGTTCACCCCTCCACTTT	CASSLESGPRSSPLHF
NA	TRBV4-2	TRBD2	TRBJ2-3	TGTGCCAGCAGCCAAGGTCTAGCGGGGTACACAGATACGCAGTATTTT	CASSQGLAGYTDTQYF
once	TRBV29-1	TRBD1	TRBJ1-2	TGCAGCGTGGGACAGGGGGCGCTGAGCTACACCTTC	CSVGQGALSYTF